Presented here are 32 T cell receptor beta chains from one specimen sequenced in a study of T cells in Graves' hyperthyroidism and ophthalmopathy. Researchers took RNA transcripts and amplified the TCR beta CDR3 regions from them. The HTBI primer set served for first-round RT-PCR of the TCR CDR3. TCRdb redid the calling of the multiplex PCR reads with MiXCR, one entry per CDR3 protein. There are about 560,000 distinct CDR3 sequences in the sample; approximately 15% occur only once, and 15% to 20% lies in the top ten. The material sequenced was blood. Receptors originate from a young woman with Graves' hyperthyroidism.

This clonotype came up many times. The chain joins TRBV13 to TRBJ2-5, with 14 positions matching TRBD2. In germline, CDR1 is PRHDT, CDR2 FYEKMQ (reference sequence). The CDR3 covers 20 residues. Unmatched junction bases numbered 19, after V lost 5 bases and J lost 5 bases. The DNA for the CDR3 is TGTGCCAGCAGCGCCGCCGGGACAGGGGGACTAGCGGGGGTTCGGGAGACCCAGTACTTC. It codes for CASSAAGTGGLAGVRETQYF.

In this sample, this clonotype turned up many times. The chain carries TRBV27 and TRBJ1-1; possible D gene TRBD1, 6 bases. CDR1 is MNHEY and CDR2 is SMNVEV in the germline V gene (reference sequence). V lost 0 bases to trimming and J lost 5 bases, with 13 bases between them. This CDR3 is 15 amino acids long. CDR3 loop: CASSLSPPDRTEAFF. CDR3 DNA: TGTGCCAGCAGTTTATCGCCCCCCGACAGGACTGAAGCTTTCTTT.

As to this clonotype: A much more abundant neighbour one base away suggests this may be a read error. The chain carries TRBV20-1 and TRBJ1-1; a possible D gene is TRBD1 (6 bases). In germline, CDR1 is DFQATT, CDR2 SNEGSKA (reference sequence). CDR3 size: 13 residues. The germline V and J ends were trimmed by 6 bases and 3 bases, with 14 bases remaining between them. Written as DNA, the CDR3 is TGCAGTGCGCAGGCAGGGGTGGACACTGAAGCTTTCTTT. Translating gives CSAQAGVDTEAFF.

CDR3 bases: TGTGCCAGCAGTGAAGCGGCGGGGGGTCGAAATGAGCAGTTCTTC. Translated, it gives CASSEAAGGRNEQFF. The J gene is TRBJ2-1, the V gene TRBV6-1; 8 bases are a match to TRBD2. The V and J ends lost 0 bases and 7 bases, in that order; junction bases with no gene match: 5. The CDR3 totals 15 residues. Germline CDR1 and CDR2: MNHNS and SASEGT.

This clonotype occurred a few times. V is TRBV6-1 and J is TRBJ1-1, with D tentatively TRBD1 (5 bases). The CDR3 extends over 15 amino acids. Germline V gene data show CDR1 as MNHNS and CDR2 as SASEGT. With 6 bases removed from V and 2 bases from J, the gap between germline ends came to 16 bases. This chain's CDR3 is CASRYSQGSNTEAFF. Here the CDR3 DNA reads TGTGCCAGCAGGTATTCGCAGGGTTCCAACACTGAAGCTTTCTTT.

The chain carries TRBV20-1 and TRBJ1-5; TRBD1 aligns across 10 bases. The germline CDR1 and CDR2 sequences are DFQATT and SNEGSKA (reference sequence). The CDR3 consists of 15 residues. The CDR3 reads CSTGTGENSNQPQHF. For the CDR3, the DNA is TGCAGCACCGGGACAGGGGAAAATAGCAATCAGCCCCAGCATTTT.

This clonotype showed up many times. The rearrangement uses TRBV6-2 or TRBV6-3 and TRBJ2-2; D may be TRBD2 (6 bases). The CDR3 totals 15 residues. CDR1 MNHEY and CDR2 SVGEGT come from the germline V gene. Deletions cut 3 bases from V and 6 bases from J, with 14 bases between. The CDR3 here is CASSYGREVAGELFF. The CDR3 nucleotides read TGTGCCAGCAGTTATGGCAGGGAGGTCGCCGGGGAGCTGTTTTTT.

This clonotype was observed many times. The chain is built from TRBV20-1 and TRBJ2-3, with 14 bases identical to TRBD2. The length of the CDR3 is 15 residues. The germline CDR1 and CDR2 sequences are DFQATT and SNEGSKA (reference sequence). V trimming: 1 base; J trimming: 8 bases; junction bases outside the gene matches: 5. The CDR3 sequence: CSARVGTSGSTTQYF. In DNA form, the CDR3 reads TGCAGTGCTAGAGTCGGGACTAGCGGGAGCACTACGCAGTATTTT.

This clonotype was seen many times. This chain links TRBV9 with TRBJ2-7; the match to TRBD1 covers 10 bases. This CDR3 spans 14 amino acids. Germline assignment: CDR1 SGDLS and CDR2 YYNGEE. V was clipped by 2 bases and J by 4 bases; unmatched bases: 3. The CDR3 sequence is CASSVGTGVYEQYF. DNA of the CDR3: TGTGCCAGCAGCGTGGGGACAGGGGTGTACGAGCAGTACTTC. The full variable domain, rest sourced from reference TRBV9 and TRBJ2-7, is DSGVTQTPKHLITATGQRVTLRCSPRSGDLSVYWYQQSLDQGLQFLIQYYNGEERAKGNILERFSAQQFPDLHSELNLSSLELGDSALYFCASSVGTGVYEQYFGPGTRLTVT.

The sample holds many counts of this clonotype. The V gene is TRBV20-1, the J gene TRBJ2-7, with 10 bases aligning to TRBD2. The CDR3 has 15 amino acids. V was clipped by 0 bases and J by 7 bases; unmatched bases: 9. Germline lookup yields CDR1 DFQATT and CDR2 SNEGSKA (reference sequence). The CDR3 coding sequence is TGCAGTGCTAGAGATTTTCCTAGCGGGAGTGGAGAGCAGTACTTC. Translation: CSARDFPSGSGEQYF.

In this sample, this clonotype turned up many times. The chain carries TRBV5-1 and TRBJ1-2, with 7 bases aligning to TRBD1. The trim removed 2 bases at V and 10 bases at J, leaving 8 bases unmatched. CDR3 length equals 13 residues. Germline V gene data show CDR1 as SGHRS and CDR2 as YFSETQ. CDR3 region: CASSFLTGLVYTF. DNA of the CDR3: TGCGCCAGCAGCTTCTTGACAGGGCTCGTCTACACCTTC.

This clonotype was observed a few times. V and J are TRBV5-6 and TRBJ1-2; D uncertain. Germline V gene sequence: CDR1 SGHDT, CDR2 YYEEEE. This CDR3 comprises 13 residues. With 0 bases removed from V and 10 bases from J, the gap between germline ends came to 13 bases. This CDR3 reads CASSLAVTGTYTF. The CDR3 nucleotides read TGTGCCAGCAGCTTGGCCGTGACGGGCACCTACACCTTC.

The chain links TRBV7-9 to TRBJ1-1; D not certain. From germline, CDR1 is SEHNR and CDR2 FQNEAQ (reference sequence). V gave up 1 base and J gave up 1 base, with 13 bases separating them. The CDR3 spans 16 residues. As DNA, the CDR3 is TGTGCCAGCAGCTTAGTTAGCGGGGTGGAGAACACTGAAGCTTTCTTT. It specifies CASSLVSGVENTEAFF.

There are many counts of this clonotype. The chain employs TRBV7-2 and TRBJ1-2; no clear D. There are 14 residues in the CDR3. The germline V gene encodes CDR1 SGHTA and CDR2 FQGNSA. V lost 8 bases and J 0 bases, leaving 13 bases between the germline ends. The CDR3, as DNA: TGTGCCAGCTCTCACGGAACCGCTAACTATGGCTACACCTTC. This codes for CASSHGTANYGYTF.

This clonotype was counted ten times or more. The chain has TRBV15 and TRBJ2-1; D tentatively reads TRBD1 or TRBD2 (5 bases each). This CDR3 spans 16 amino acids. In germline, CDR1 is LNHNV, CDR2 YYDKDF (reference sequence). V was trimmed by 2 bases and J by 9 bases, leaving 20 bases between them. The DNA for the CDR3 is TGTGCCACCAGCAGAAAGGGGTCCTGGGGGTTTGCTGAGCAGTTCTTC. This sequence encodes CATSRKGSWGFAEQFF.

The chain couples TRBV9 to TRBJ1-4; D uncertain. V gave up 2 bases and J gave up 2 bases, with 7 bases separating them. The CDR3 totals 14 residues. Germline CDR1 is SGDLS and CDR2 is YYNGEE. The CDR3 spells CASSVGFTNEKLFF. The CDR3 nucleotides read TGTGCCAGCAGCGTGGGGTTCACTAATGAAAAACTGTTTTTT.

J is TRBJ2-3 and V is TRBV10-1; the D gene is possibly TRBD2 (6 bases). V lost 3 bases and J 0 bases, leaving 10 bases between the germline ends. CDR1 is WNHNN, CDR2 SYGVQD, per germline (reference sequence). There are 15 residues in the CDR3. This CDR3 reads CASSDGGNSTDTQYF. CDR3 DNA sequence: TGCGCCAGCAGTGATGGCGGGAATAGCACAGATACGCAGTATTTT.

This clonotype has just a few counts. The gene calls are TRBV10-1 and TRBJ1-2; no firm D call. This CDR3 region has 15 residues. V lost 0 bases and J lost 4, with 12 bases in between. Germline values: CDR1 WNHNN, CDR2 SYGVQD (reference sequence). CDR3 loop: CASSESSGTGYGYTF. CDR3 coding DNA: TGCGCCAGCAGTGAGTCATCGGGAACGGGCTATGGCTACACCTTC.

This clonotype was observed a handful of times. The chain combines TRBV10-3 with TRBJ2-1; D could derive from TRBD1 or TRBD2 (6 bases each). Trimming pared 8 bases from V and 0 bases from J, leaving 11 bases between. The CDR3 contains 14 residues. The germline V gene has CDR1 ENHRY and CDR2 SYGVKD. The CDR3 loop reads CAIGGLSSYNEQFF. The CDR3 DNA reads as TGTGCCATCGGGGGGCTAAGCTCCTACAATGAGCAGTTCTTC.

The rearrangement uses TRBV28 and TRBJ1-2, with 10 nucleotides matching TRBD1. Germline CDR1 and CDR2: MDHEN and SYDVKM. The CDR3 covers 14 residues. The junction had 7 bases not matched to a gene; V was cut back by 6 bases and J by 6 bases. CDR3 DNA sequence: TGTGCCAGCAGCCCCGGGACAGGGGAGAATGGCTACACCTTC. It translates to CASSPGTGENGYTF.

The chain uses TRBV20-1 and TRBJ2-4; 11 bases align to TRBD2. CDR1 is DFQATT and CDR2 is SNEGSKA in the germline V gene (reference sequence). The length of the CDR3 is 14 residues. V shed 6 bases and J 2 bases; nucleotides not matched to a gene: 3. CDR3 DNA sequence: TGCAGTGCATTAGCGGGGGGGCCCAAAAACATTCAGTACTTC. Amino acid sequence: CSALAGGPKNIQYF.

The V call is TRBV5-4, the J call TRBJ2-5, with 13 positions matching TRBD2. V lost 4 bases to trimming and J lost 5 bases; unmatched junction nucleotides: 2. The CDR3 is made up of 14 amino acids. Germline CDR1 reads SGHNT; CDR2 reads YYREEE (reference sequence). The CDR3 DNA sequence: TGTGCCAGCAGCGGGGGACTAGCGGGGGAGACCCAGTACTTC. Its translation: CASSGGLAGETQYF.

This clonotype showed up many times. The CDR3 reads CAWVPATNEKLFF. In DNA, the CDR3 is TGTGCCTGGGTACCTGCAACTAATGAAAAACTGTTTTTT. The V call is TRBV30, the J call TRBJ1-4; D is undetermined. The CDR3 consists of 13 residues. V lost 5 bases to trimming and J lost 0 bases, with 7 bases between them. Germline CDR1 GTSNPN, CDR2 SVGIG (reference sequence).

In this sample, this clonotype turned up once. A clone one base away is much larger, so this may be a read error. This chain links TRBV3-1 with TRBJ2-1; 13 bases fit TRBD2. This CDR3 is 15 amino acids long. V shed 4 bases, J shed 6 bases, and the junction held 3 bases outside the gene matches. Germline V gene data show CDR1 as LGHDT and CDR2 as YNNKEL (reference sequence). CDR3 residues: CASSRRLAGGNEQFF. CDR3 bases: TGTGCCAGCAGCCGAAGACTAGCGGGGGGCAATGAGCAGTTCTTC.

V usage is TRBV24-1 and J usage is TRBJ2-3, with D maybe TRBD2 (5 bases). The germline V gene encodes CDR1 KGHDR and CDR2 SFDVKD. CDR3 length equals 17 residues. The V end was cut by 3 bases, the J end by 1 base, with 16 bases between. The CDR3 nucleotides are TGTGCCACCAGTGATACGGGAACCTTAAGGGGCACAGATACGCAGTATTTT. As protein: CATSDTGTLRGTDTQYF.

This clonotype was detected ten times or more. V and J are TRBV20-1 and TRBJ1-5; TRBD1 aligns across 7 bases. The CDR3 sequence is 15 residues long. V lost 0 bases to trimming and J lost 6 bases; unmatched junction nucleotides: 8. The V gene's germline CDR1 is DFQATT and CDR2 SNEGSKA (reference sequence). The CDR3 protein is CSARDRETGSQPQHF. The CDR3 region has the DNA TGCAGTGCTAGAGATAGGGAGACAGGGTCTCAGCCCCAGCATTTT.

A few counts support this clonotype. This chain connects TRBV7-2 to TRBJ1-3; D gene uncertain. The CDR3 runs 18 residues. CDR1 and CDR2 from the germline V gene are SGHTA and FQGNSA. V was cut by 2 bases and J by 0 bases, with 17 bases left in between. CDR3 loop: CASSLKATVGFSGNTIYF. As DNA, the CDR3 is TGTGCCAGCAGCTTAAAAGCAACTGTTGGGTTCTCTGGAAACACCATATATTTT.

This clonotype was recorded at least ten times. This rearrangement joins TRBV7-6 to TRBJ2-7, with TRBD2 identical over 13 bases. The CDR3 consists of 17 residues. Germline V lookup: CDR1 SGHVS, CDR2 FNYEAQ. J was trimmed by 2 bases and V by 5 bases; bases with no gene match: 9. The CDR3 DNA reads TGTGCCAGCAGCCCCGAGACTAGCGGGGGGTCGGCCTACGAGCAGTACTTC. Protein product: CASSPETSGGSAYEQYF.

This clonotype was seen a handful of times. The CDR3, as DNA: TGCAGTGCTAGAGCCTTCAAGGGGGCCTTTGATTCACCCCTCCACTTT. Translating it yields CSARAFKGAFDSPLHF. The chain couples TRBV20-1 to TRBJ1-6; TRBD1 agrees at 7 bases. Trimming cost V 1 base and J 8 bases; bases outside gene matches: 11. The CDR3 covers 16 residues. CDR1 is DFQATT and CDR2 is SNEGSKA in the germline V gene (reference sequence).

This clonotype was observed at least ten times. The DNA for the CDR3 is TGTGCCACCAGTGATCCGTGGACAGGGGATGGCTACACCTTC. Translating it yields CATSDPWTGDGYTF. The V gene is TRBV24-1, the J gene TRBJ1-2; TRBD1 matches 9 bases. Germline lookup yields CDR1 KGHDR and CDR2 SFDVKD. The CDR3 covers 14 residues. V shed 3 bases, J shed 6 bases, and the junction held 4 bases outside the gene matches.

The chain links TRBV18 to TRBJ2-2; the D gene is possibly TRBD2 (7 bases). The CDR3 contains 16 residues. V was trimmed by 1 base and J by 4 bases, leaving 13 bases between them. Germline CDR1 reads KGHSH; CDR2 reads LQKENI. CDR3 sequence (DNA): TGTGCCAGCTCACCACTACGCGGGGGCAGCACCGGGGAGCTGTTTTTT. Translated: CASSPLRGGSTGELFF.

This clonotype was seen ten or more times. The gene calls are TRBV29-1 and TRBJ2-3, with 16 nucleotides matching TRBD2. This CDR3 has 15 amino acids. Germline V gene sequence: CDR1 SQVTM, CDR2 ANQGSEA. J gave up 4 bases and V 5 bases, and 3 bases lay outside the gene matches. The CDR3 loop is CSVTGTSGRADTQYF. CDR3 nucleotide sequence: TGCAGCGTTACTGGGACTAGCGGGAGGGCAGATACGCAGTATTTT.